These 27 T cell receptor beta chains share one sample of origin, sequenced in a study of T-cell reconstitution after alpha-beta-depleted transplantation in children. The authors prepared the TCRbeta library with unique molecular identifiers. MiXCR was run by TCRdb on the PCR reads, yielding one entry per CDR3 protein. The repertoire consists of about 470,000 distinct CDR3 sequences, with 43% occurring once and the leading ten covering about 30%. The input for sequencing was PBMCs, taken before TCRalphabeta/CD19-depleted stem cell transplant. These TCRs come from a girl aged 2-10 years with aplastic anemia, due to receive a stem cell transplant.

V gene TRBV29-1 combines with J gene TRBJ2-7; 9 nucleotides line up with TRBD1. V lost 5 bases and J lost 2; bases outside the gene matches: 4. This CDR3 is 13 amino acids long. Germline CDR1 and CDR2: SQVTM and ANQGSEA. CDR3 residues: CSVRTGDTYEQYF. The CDR3 coding sequence is TGCAGCGTTCGGACAGGGGATACCTACGAGCAGTACTTC.

The chain combines TRBV5-1 with TRBJ2-6; unclear D gene. V lost 4 bases and J 0 bases, leaving 11 bases between the germline ends. The CDR3 covers 16 residues. Germline CDR1 reads SGHRS; CDR2 reads YFSETQ. In nucleotides, the CDR3 is TGCGCCAGCAGCCCGATGCTGAGCTCTGGGGCCAACGTCCTGACTTTC. It yields the protein CASSPMLSSGANVLTF.

The rearrangement links TRBV20-1 to TRBJ1-6; unclear D gene. Trimming pared 6 bases from V and 0 bases from J, leaving 15 bases between. Germline V gene lookup returns CDR1 DFQATT and CDR2 SNEGSKA (reference sequence). The CDR3 is made up of 16 amino acids. The DNA of the CDR3 is TGCAGTGCCCACCGGGCTTCGAGCTCCTATAATTCACCCCTCCACTTT. Protein product: CSAHRASSSYNSPLHF.

The rearrangement links TRBV20-1 to TRBJ2-3, with 7 bases matching TRBD2. J gave up 1 base and V 2 bases, and 3 bases lay outside the gene matches. The CDR3 runs to 14 residues. The germline CDR1 and CDR2 sequences are DFQATT and SNEGSKA (reference sequence). CDR3 residues: CSARTSDRTDTQYF. The CDR3 DNA reads as TGCAGTGCTAGAACTAGCGACCGCACAGATACGCAGTATTTT.

In regard to this clonotype: The conserved phenylalanine or tryptophan normally closing the CDR3 is absent here, so this likely arose from a read error. Because the CDR3's place on the DNA is in doubt, the DNA is left out and the CDR3 is given as listed by TCRdb. The chain joins TRBV21-1 to TRBJ2-7; the tabulated D call, TRBD2, remains unverified against the DNA. TRBV21-1 is assigned pseudogene status. From its first to its last residue, the CDR3 has 12 amino acids. CDR3 residues: CASSKAPLTSSG.

The chain combines TRBV19 with TRBJ2-2, with D hard to call. This CDR3 has 15 residues. Germline V gene sequence: CDR1 LNHDA, CDR2 SQIVND (reference sequence). Trimming cost V 4 bases and J 1 base, with 10 bases left between them. The CDR3 loop reads CASSTVDGNTGELFF. Here the CDR3 DNA reads TGTGCCAGTAGTACCGTGGACGGGAACACCGGGGAGCTGTTTTTT.

The chain links TRBV6-1 to TRBJ2-7, with D perhaps given as TRBD1 or TRBD2 (5 bases each). The CDR3 runs 13 residues. Per germline, CDR1 MNHNS and CDR2 SASEGT. Trimming shortened V by 9 bases and J by 4 bases, and 16 bases separated the two germline ends. CDR3 amino acids: CASYPGREYEQYF. CDR3 DNA sequence: TGTGCCAGTTACCCGGGGCGCGAGTACGAGCAGTACTTC.

This clonotype was counted between two and nine times. CDR3 loop: CASSLQTSGYYNEQFF. The CDR3 DNA reads TGTGCCAGCAGCCTTCAGACTAGCGGATACTACAATGAGCAGTTCTTC. The chain links TRBV5-5 to TRBJ2-1; 9 nucleotides align to TRBD2. V trimming: 4 bases; J trimming: 3 bases; junction bases outside the gene matches: 8. From germline, CDR1 is SGHKS and CDR2 YYEKEE (reference sequence). There are 16 residues in the CDR3. The full variable domain, with the rest looked up from reference TRBV5-5 and TRBJ2-1, is DAGVTQSPTHLIKTRGQQVTLRCSPISGHKSVSWYQQVLGQGPQFIFQYYEKEERGRGNFPDRFSARQFPNYSSELNVNALLLGDSALYLCASSLQTSGYYNEQFFGPGTRLTVL.

This chain links TRBV6-1 with TRBJ1-2; 9 positions match TRBD1. This CDR3 has 15 amino acids. The V gene end was trimmed by 6 bases and the J gene end by 6 bases; junction bases not matched to a gene: 11. Germline CDR1 and CDR2: MNHNS and SASEGT. The CDR3 here is CASSFEGQGRNGYTF. The CDR3 DNA reads TGTGCCAGCAGCTTCGAGGGACAGGGCCGTAATGGCTACACCTTC.

This clonotype was picked up many times. The rearrangement uses TRBV5-6 and TRBJ2-7, with D possibly matching TRBD2 (6 bases). The V end was cut by 4 bases, the J end by 2 bases, with 10 bases between. Germline V gene lookup returns CDR1 SGHDT and CDR2 YYEEEE. This CDR3 contains 13 residues. This CDR3 reads CASSPGVTYEQYF. The CDR3, as DNA: TGTGCCAGCAGCCCGGGAGTAACCTACGAGCAGTACTTC.

CDR3 loop: CASSKEGGGETQYF. The CDR3 region has the DNA TGTGCCAGCAGCAAAGAGGGGGGAGGAGAGACCCAGTACTTC. This chain uses TRBV21-1 with TRBJ2-5; the D call in the table, TRBD1, was not verified against the DNA. TRBV21-1 is noted as a pseudogene. The CDR3 contains 14 residues.

The V call is TRBV7-2, the J call TRBJ1-2, with a weak D call TRBD1 (6 bases). Germline assignment: CDR1 SGHTA and CDR2 FQGNSA. Between the trimmed V and J ends, which lost 4 bases and 3 bases, there was a span of 15 bases. The CDR3 sequence is 15 residues long. CDR3: CASSSLGGRDYGYTF. The DNA of the CDR3 is TGTGCCAGCAGCTCTCTCGGGGGCAGGGACTATGGCTACACCTTC.

At least ten counts were recorded for this clonotype. For the CDR3, the DNA is TGTGCCAGCAGTTCTTGGACTAGCGGGGCGACCAAAAACATTCAGTACTTC. The encoded protein is CASSSWTSGATKNIQYF. The chain carries TRBV6-5 and TRBJ2-4; 12 nucleotides match TRBD2. V lost 4 bases and J lost 2; bases outside the gene matches: 6. The CDR3 runs 17 residues. Germline V CDR1 and CDR2: MNHEY, SVGAGI.

The rearrangement uses TRBV4-3 and TRBJ1-3; D is unresolved. This CDR3 has 16 amino acids. Trimming shortened V by 1 base and J by 0 bases, and 10 bases separated the two germline ends. Germline CDR1 reads LGHNA; CDR2 reads YSLEER. This chain's CDR3 is CASSQGQSVSGNTIYF. The DNA for the CDR3 is TGCGCCAGCAGCCAAGGCCAGTCCGTCTCTGGAAACACCATATATTTT.

This clonotype was seen only once. This CDR3 fails to terminate in the conserved phenylalanine or tryptophan, so it likely reflects a read error. This chain uses TRBV12-3 or TRBV12-4 with TRBJ2-7, with 11 bases fitting TRBD2. The trim removed 3 bases at V and 6 bases at J, leaving 7 bases unmatched. The CDR3 is 15 residues long. CDR3 sequence reads: CASSFGSGGASEQYS. The CDR3 DNA is TGTGCCAGCAGTTTTGGTAGCGGGGGGGCCTCCGAGCAGTACTCC.

The chain carries TRBV6-5 and TRBJ2-2; no clear D. Trimming removed 6 bases from V and 6 bases from J, with 8 bases in between. Germline V gives CDR1 MNHEY, CDR2 SVGAGI. The CDR3 has 12 residues. CDR3 bases: TGTGCCAGCAGGAGTCGGCCCGGGGAGCTGTTTTTT. As protein: CASRSRPGELFF.

The V gene is TRBV6-2 or TRBV6-3, the J gene TRBJ2-1, with TRBD1 identical over 7 bases. V shed 2 bases, J shed 9 bases, and the junction held 1 base outside the gene matches. Germline assignment: CDR1 MNHEY and CDR2 SVGEGT. The CDR3 has 12 amino acids. CDR3 DNA sequence: TGTGCCAGCAGTTACCCAGGGGGTGAGCAGTTCTTC. Protein sequence: CASSYPGGEQFF.

The chain combines TRBV11-2 with TRBJ1-1; the D is unclear. The CDR3 extends over 14 amino acids. CDR1 is SGHAT and CDR2 is FQNNGV in the germline V gene. Deletions cut 5 bases from V and 0 bases from J, with 10 bases between. CDR3 bases: TGTGCCAGCAGCCTCAATATCATGAACACTGAAGCTTTCTTT. This encodes CASSLNIMNTEAFF. The full variable domain, its missing parts supplied by reference TRBV11-2 and TRBJ1-1, is EAGVAQSPRYKIIEKRQSVAFWCNPISGHATLYWYQQILGQGPKLLIQFQNNGVVDDSQLPKDRFSAERLKGVDSTLKIQPAKLEDSAVYLCASSLNIMNTEAFFGQGTRLTVV.

This clonotype showed up many times. The V gene is TRBV5-1, the J gene TRBJ2-1; 9 bases agree with TRBD1. The CDR3 sequence is 15 residues long. CDR1 is SGHRS and CDR2 is YFSETQ in the germline V gene. With V trimmed by 0 bases and J by 7 bases, 5 bases remained unmatched. DNA of the CDR3: TGCGCCAGCAGCTTGGGGGGACAGGGAGGTAATGAGCAGTTCTTC. This gives the protein CASSLGGQGGNEQFF.

This clonotype came up many times. The chain combines TRBV5-1 with TRBJ1-1; 8 nucleotides align to TRBD1. The CDR3 totals 18 residues. Germline V gene lookup returns CDR1 SGHRS and CDR2 YFSETQ. Unmatched junction bases numbered 13, after V lost 3 bases and J lost 0 bases. This chain's CDR3 is CASSSGGTIRVVNTEAFF. The CDR3 DNA sequence: TGCGCCAGCAGCTCAGGGGGCACAATCCGAGTTGTGAACACTGAAGCTTTCTTT.

This chain joins TRBV11-1 and TRBJ2-6; D remains unclear. Germline V lookup: CDR1 SGHAT, CDR2 FQDESV (reference sequence). V lost 1 base to trimming and J lost 0 bases, with 13 bases between them. This CDR3 has 18 amino acids. CDR3 sequence reads: CASSLVLKVLSGANVLTF. CDR3 nucleotides: TGTGCCAGCAGCTTAGTTTTAAAAGTCCTCTCTGGGGCCAACGTCCTGACTTTC.

The genes are TRBV27 and TRBJ2-2; 7 nucleotides agree with TRBD1. The CDR3 covers 14 residues. Germline CDR1 is MNHEY and CDR2 is SMNVEV (reference sequence). V lost 2 bases to trimming and J lost 8 bases; unmatched junction nucleotides: 5. The CDR3 coding sequence is TGTGCCAGCAGTTTACCCCACAGGGGAGGGGAGCTGTTTTTT. It codes for CASSLPHRGGELFF.

The V call is TRBV4-2, the J call TRBJ1-1; D perhaps matches TRBD1 (5 bases). The CDR3 is 17 residues long. Germline CDR1 and CDR2: LGHNA and YNFKEQ. The V and J ends lost 4 bases and 4 bases respectively, with 22 bases between them. The CDR3 here is CASSRLQATRQGTEAFF. The CDR3 DNA is TGTGCCAGCAGCCGACTACAGGCCACACGGCAGGGCACTGAAGCTTTCTTT.

Only a few counts were recorded for this clonotype. The CDR3 protein is CAWTMRTSGSYEQYF. DNA of the CDR3: TGTGCCTGGACCATGAGGACTAGCGGTTCCTACGAGCAGTACTTC. The rearrangement links TRBV30 to TRBJ2-7; TRBD2 agrees at 10 bases. After removal of 4 bases from V and 1 base from J, the junction contained 7 bases not matched to a gene. Looked up from germline, CDR1 is GTSNPN and CDR2 is SVGIG (reference sequence). The CDR3 covers 15 residues. The whole variable domain, remainder taken from reference TRBV30 and TRBJ2-7, is SQTIHQWPATLVQPVGSPLSLECTVEGTSNPNLYWYRQAAGRGLQLLFYSVGIGQISSEVPQNLSASRPQDRQFILSSKKLLLSDSGFYLCAWTMRTSGSYEQYFGPGTRLTVT.

The chain joins TRBV12-3 or TRBV12-4 to TRBJ2-7, with D maybe TRBD2 (5 bases). The V end lost 4 bases, the J end lost 2 bases, and 12 bases lay between the germline ends. The CDR3 has 14 amino acids. The CDR3 region is CASSSRVGTYEQYF. CDR3 in DNA: TGTGCCAGCAGTTCCCGGGTCGGGACCTACGAGCAGTACTTC.

This clonotype has at least ten counts. The chain combines TRBV4-1 with TRBJ2-7, with D tentatively TRBD1 (6 bases). The CDR3 consists of 15 residues. The V gene lost 0 bases and the J gene lost 1 base, with 10 bases spanning the gap. In germline, CDR1 is MGHRA, CDR2 YSYEKL. The CDR3 loop is CASSQDHRASYEQYF. The CDR3 region has the DNA TGCGCCAGCAGCCAAGATCACAGGGCTTCCTACGAGCAGTACTTC.

In this sample, this clonotype turned up many times. The chain has TRBV10-3 and TRBJ2-2, with D tentatively TRBD1 (6 bases). CDR3 size: 16 residues. Looked up from germline, CDR1 is ENHRY and CDR2 is SYGVKD. Trimming took 1 base from V and 2 from J, leaving 11 bases between them. CDR3 sequence: CAISEYRAVNTGELFF. The CDR3 region has the DNA TGTGCCATCAGTGAGTACAGGGCCGTAAACACCGGGGAGCTGTTTTTT.